The entry below describes one T cell receptor (beta chain). The antigen remains unidentified. The primer mix had 60 Vbeta and 13 Jbeta primers. Clones were sequenced by immunoSEQ multiplex PCR, and TCRdb holds only the in-frame ones, with some missing. Of 150,000 to 200,000 clones listed, 60% to 85% are singletons. Germline V lookup: CDR1 KGHSH, CDR2 LQKENI. CDR3 size: 14 residues. The junction had 1 base not matched to a gene; V was cut back by 2 bases and J by 7 bases. The sample comes from a study of cytomegalovirus exposure and HLA in healthy donors. Study results and caveats: Investigators reported 150 to 200 TCR beta chains as tied to cytomegalovirus.

The receptor's source is a woman aged 45-59 years in good health and CMV-seropositive. The rearrangement uses TRBV18 and TRBJ1-4; 10 nucleotides agree with TRBD1. The material sequenced was PBMCs. CDR3 sequence (DNA): TGTGCCAGCTCACCAGGGGACAGGGGTGAAAAACTGTTTTTT. It translates to CASSPGDRGEKLFF.